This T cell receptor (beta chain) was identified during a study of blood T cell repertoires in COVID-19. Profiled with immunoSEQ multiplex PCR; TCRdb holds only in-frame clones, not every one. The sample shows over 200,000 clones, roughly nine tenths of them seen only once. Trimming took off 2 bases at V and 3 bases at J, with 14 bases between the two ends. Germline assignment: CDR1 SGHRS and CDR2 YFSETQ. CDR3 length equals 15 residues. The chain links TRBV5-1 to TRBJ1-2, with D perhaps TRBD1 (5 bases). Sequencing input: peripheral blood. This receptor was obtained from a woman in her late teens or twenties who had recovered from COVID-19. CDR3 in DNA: TGCGCCAGCAGCTTCGTTCCCGGGACTCACTATGGCTACACCTTC. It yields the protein CASSFVPGTHYGYTF. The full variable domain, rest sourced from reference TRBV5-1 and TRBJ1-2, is KAGVTQTPRYLIKTRGQQVTLSCSPISGHRSVSWYQQTPGQGLQFLFEYFSETQRNKGNFPGRFSGRQFSNSRSEMNVSTLELGDSALYLCASSFVPGTHYGYTFGSGTRLTVV.